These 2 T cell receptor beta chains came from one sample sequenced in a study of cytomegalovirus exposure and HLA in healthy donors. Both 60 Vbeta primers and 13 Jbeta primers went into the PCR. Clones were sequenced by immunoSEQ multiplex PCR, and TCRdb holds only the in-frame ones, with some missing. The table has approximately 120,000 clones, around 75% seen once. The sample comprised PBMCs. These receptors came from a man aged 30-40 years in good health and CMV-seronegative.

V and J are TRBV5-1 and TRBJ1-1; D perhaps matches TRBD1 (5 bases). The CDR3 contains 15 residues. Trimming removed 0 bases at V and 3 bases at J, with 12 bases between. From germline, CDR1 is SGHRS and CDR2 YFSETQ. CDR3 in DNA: TGCGCCAGCAGCTTGGGGGGGAGGCAAGACACTGAAGCTTTCTTT. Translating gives CASSLGGRQDTEAFF.

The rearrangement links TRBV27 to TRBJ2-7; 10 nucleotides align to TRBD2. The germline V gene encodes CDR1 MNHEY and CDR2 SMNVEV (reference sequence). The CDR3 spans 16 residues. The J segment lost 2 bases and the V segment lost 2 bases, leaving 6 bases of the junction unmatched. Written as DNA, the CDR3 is TGTGCCAGCAGTTTAGGAATTGGACTAGCGGCCTACGAGCAGTACTTC. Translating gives CASSLGIGLAAYEQYF.